The 27 T cell receptor beta chains below were found in one sample sequenced in a study of shared clonotypes between healthy human individuals. Terminally differentiated effector memory CD45RA+ cells were left out of the naive CD8 fraction, which was CD45RO-negative and positively selected for CCR7. Here immunoSEQ multiplex PCR was the method, and the copy in TCRdb shows in-frame clones only, minus some. The sample holds more than 600,000 clones, about 91% seen once. The sample consisted of naive CD8+ T cells sorted from blood. The receptors stem from a man aged 25-45 years in good health.

This chain joins TRBV28 and TRBJ2-7; TRBD1 agrees at 9 bases. Germline values: CDR1 MDHEN, CDR2 SYDVKM. With V trimmed by 8 bases and J by 4 bases, 6 bases remained unmatched. This CDR3 contains 13 residues. DNA for the CDR3: TGTGCCAGCCTAGGGACAGGGTGGTACGAGCAGTACTTC. As protein: CASLGTGWYEQYF.

The chain carries TRBV5-4 and TRBJ2-2; 7 bases are shared with TRBD1. In germline, CDR1 is SGHNT, CDR2 YYREEE (reference sequence). This CDR3 region has 16 residues. The trim removed 4 bases at V and 5 bases at J, leaving 11 bases unmatched. CDR3: CASSPDRFPGTGELFF. The CDR3 nucleotides are TGTGCCAGCAGCCCGGACAGGTTCCCGGGGACCGGGGAGCTGTTTTTT. Together with reference TRBV5-4 and TRBJ2-2, the CDR3 gives the full variable domain: ETGVTQSPTHLIKTRGQQVTLRCSSQSGHNTVSWYQQALGQGPQFIFQYYREEENGRGNFPPRFSGLQFPNYSSELNVNALELDDSALYLCASSPDRFPGTGELFFGEGSRLTVL.

The rearrangement joins TRBV30 to TRBJ1-2; weak D call: TRBD1 (5 bases). The CDR3 length is 12 residues. Trimming shortened V by 6 bases and J by 1 base, and 9 bases separated the two germline ends. Germline-derived CDR1 and CDR2 are GTSNPN and SVGIG (reference sequence). The CDR3 sequence: CACPRGNYGYTF. In DNA form, the CDR3 reads TGTGCCTGTCCAAGGGGTAACTATGGCTACACCTTC.

This chain uses TRBV5-1 with TRBJ2-3, with D perhaps assigned TRBD1 or TRBD2 (5 bases each). Germline values: CDR1 SGHRS, CDR2 YFSETQ. The CDR3 is made up of 15 amino acids. Trimming removed 4 bases at V and 6 bases at J, with 18 bases between. This chain's CDR3 is CASSPGTSTWDTQYF. The CDR3 bases are TGCGCCAGCAGCCCGGGGACCTCCACTTGGGATACGCAGTATTTT. Supplemented by reference TRBV5-1 and TRBJ2-3, the full variable domain reads KAGVTQTPRYLIKTRGQQVTLSCSPISGHRSVSWYQQTPGQGLQFLFEYFSETQRNKGNFPGRFSGRQFSNSRSEMNVSTLELGDSALYLCASSPGTSTWDTQYFGPGTRLTVL.

The V and J genes are TRBV7-9 and TRBJ1-2; D call uncertain. Trimming removed 4 bases from V and 8 bases from J, with 11 bases in between. The germline V gene has CDR1 SEHNR and CDR2 FQNEAQ (reference sequence). This CDR3 is 12 amino acids long. CDR3 DNA: TGTGCCAGCAGCTCTTCCCCACCCGGCTACACCTTC. This codes for CASSSSPPGYTF.

The chain has TRBV19 and TRBJ2-2; 11 bases line up with TRBD1. The CDR3 spans 17 residues. Germline V gene sequence: CDR1 LNHDA, CDR2 SQIVND (reference sequence). The V gene end was trimmed by 5 bases and the J gene end by 3 bases; junction bases not matched to a gene: 8. The CDR3 nucleotides are TGTGCCAGTAGTTGGACAGGGGGCTTGGTAGACACCGGGGAGCTGTTTTTT. Residues: CASSWTGGLVDTGELFF.

V is TRBV28 and J is TRBJ2-7; no definite D call. Germline CDR1 and CDR2: MDHEN and SYDVKM. Trimming removed 3 bases at V and 2 bases at J, with 8 bases between. CDR3 size: 13 residues. CDR3 amino acids: CASSLAITYEQYF. Written as DNA, the CDR3 is TGTGCCAGCAGTTTGGCTATTACCTACGAGCAGTACTTC.

The chain is built from TRBV27 and TRBJ1-4; no definite D call. V was trimmed by 1 base and J by 7 bases, leaving 4 bases between them. Per the germline V gene, CDR1 is MNHEY and CDR2 is SMNVEV (reference sequence). The CDR3 consists of 12 residues. The CDR3 loop reads CASSLYGEKLFF. The CDR3 DNA follows: TGTGCCAGCAGTTTATATGGTGAAAAACTGTTTTTT.

This chain connects TRBV25-1 to TRBJ2-7; TRBD1 agrees at 7 bases. Germline V lookup: CDR1 MGHDK, CDR2 SYGVNS. V lost 2 bases and J lost 1; bases outside the gene matches: 11. This CDR3 is built from 17 residues. The CDR3 DNA follows: TGTGCCAGCAGTGAACCCGACAGGGTCGGGGAATCCTACGAGCAGTACTTC. Protein sequence: CASSEPDRVGESYEQYF.

There are a few counts of this clone. This chain uses TRBV2 with TRBJ1-1; 9 bases align to TRBD1. The length of the CDR3 is 17 residues. J was trimmed by 0 bases and V by 2 bases; bases with no gene match: 7. The germline V gene encodes CDR1 SNHLY and CDR2 FYNNEI. The CDR3 reads CASSEWTGAFMNTEAFF. CDR3 nucleotide sequence: TGTGCCAGCAGTGAATGGACAGGGGCCTTCATGAACACTGAAGCTTTCTTT.

This chain links TRBV6-5 with TRBJ2-3; the match to TRBD2 covers 8 bases. In germline, CDR1 is MNHEY, CDR2 SVGAGI. The CDR3 spans 16 residues. Trimming at V came to 0 bases and at J to 4 bases, leaving 6 bases not matched to a gene. The CDR3 DNA reads TGTGCCAGCAGTTACTCGTCTAGCGGGTGGGCAGATACGCAGTATTTT. This gives the protein CASSYSSSGWADTQYF.

This sequence joins TRBV9 and TRBJ1-4; D is uncertain. The germline CDR1 and CDR2 sequences are SGDLS and YYNGEE. V dropped 0 bases and J dropped 4 bases, with 10 bases sitting between them. This CDR3 region has 15 residues. The CDR3 bases are TGTGCCAGCAGCGTAGTAGGCGGTGATAATGAAAAACTGTTTTTT. Translation gives CASSVVGGDNEKLFF.

This chain joins TRBV5-4 and TRBJ2-3, with a weak D call TRBD2 (5 bases). V was clipped by 0 bases and J by 0 bases, with 11 bases between them. Looked up from germline, CDR1 is SGHNT and CDR2 is YYREEE (reference sequence). The CDR3 runs 16 residues. CDR3 nucleotide sequence: TGTGCCAGCAGCTTGGGGGTAGCGTCTAGCACAGATACGCAGTATTTT. Its translation is CASSLGVASSTDTQYF.

The sample holds one count of this clone. The chain recombines TRBV10-3 with TRBJ1-5, with unresolved D. V lost 3 bases to trimming and J lost 7 bases, with 16 bases between them. This CDR3 has 15 residues. Germline loops: CDR1 ENHRY, CDR2 SYGVKD. As DNA, the CDR3 is TGTGCCATCAGTGATGAAGGGAGCTCCCTACAGCCCCAGCATTTT. It yields the protein CAISDEGSSLQPQHF.

The chain links TRBV7-9 to TRBJ1-4; 7 bases agree with TRBD1. Trimming at V came to 5 bases and at J to 7 bases, leaving 1 base not matched to a gene. The CDR3 has 12 amino acids. Per germline, CDR1 SEHNR and CDR2 FQNEAQ (reference sequence). The CDR3 bases are TGTGCCAGCAGCGACAGGGCTGAAAAACTGTTTTTT. Protein product: CASSDRAEKLFF.

The chain links TRBV6-5 to TRBJ1-4; D is unclear. The CDR3 consists of 16 residues. Trimming took off 1 base at V and 0 bases at J, with 9 bases between the two ends. The germline CDR1 and CDR2 sequences are MNHEY and SVGAGI. The chain's CDR3 is CASSYYIGATNEKLFF. The DNA for the CDR3 is TGTGCCAGCAGTTACTATATCGGGGCAACTAATGAAAAACTGTTTTTT.

The chain employs TRBV27 and TRBJ2-1, with a tentative D call TRBD2 (6 bases). The germline V and J ends were trimmed by 7 bases and 7 bases, with 14 bases remaining between them. The length of the CDR3 is 13 residues. CDR1 and CDR2 from the germline V gene are MNHEY and SMNVEV (reference sequence). The CDR3 reads CASKGTYLNEQFF. CDR3 in DNA: TGTGCCAGCAAAGGGACTTACCTTAATGAGCAGTTCTTC.

CDR3 region: CASSPGLSEQYF. The CDR3 DNA reads TGTGCCAGCAGCCCGGGACTTTCCGAGCAGTACTTC. The chain couples TRBV5-4 to TRBJ2-7, with D possibly being TRBD2 (6 bases). From germline, CDR1 is SGHNT and CDR2 YYREEE (reference sequence). The CDR3 is 12 amino acids. V lost 4 bases, J lost 6 bases, and 11 bases lay in between.

V and J are TRBV9 and TRBJ1-1; D is perhaps TRBD1 (6 bases). The CDR3 consists of 14 residues. CDR1 and CDR2 (germline): SGDLS, YYNGEE. Between the trimmed V and J ends, which lost 6 bases and 3 bases, there was a span of 15 bases. The CDR3 region has the DNA TGTGCCAGCAACGACATGACAGGCCACACTGAAGCTTTCTTT. Translation gives CASNDMTGHTEAFF.

This clone was seen once. V is TRBV28 and J is TRBJ1-5; 7 bases fit TRBD1. The V segment lost 7 bases and the J segment 3 bases; nucleotides outside the gene matches: 9. The CDR3 is 15 residues long. Germline V gene lookup returns CDR1 MDHEN and CDR2 SYDVKM. CDR3 region: CASTEGQSINQPQHF. The CDR3 coding sequence is TGTGCCAGCACCGAGGGACAGTCAATCAATCAGCCCCAGCATTTT. The full variable domain, completed using reference TRBV28 and TRBJ1-5, is DVKVTQSSRYLVKRTGEKVFLECVQDMDHENMFWYRQDPGLGLRLIYFSYDVKMKEKGDIPEGYSVSREKKERFSLILESASTNQTSMYLCASTEGQSINQPQHFGDGTRLSIL.

The chain joins TRBV7-9 to TRBJ2-7, with 7 bases aligning to TRBD1. In germline, CDR1 is SEHNR, CDR2 FQNEAQ (reference sequence). Trimming removed 6 bases from V and 0 bases from J; junction bases left unmatched: 8. The CDR3 covers 15 residues. CDR3 nucleotide sequence: TGTGCCAGCAGACCAACAGGGGACAGCTCCTACGAGCAGTACTTC. Its protein product is CASRPTGDSSYEQYF.

This rearrangement joins TRBV28 to TRBJ2-7; the D is unclear. From germline, CDR1 is MDHEN and CDR2 SYDVKM. V was shortened by 3 bases and J by 3 bases, with 6 bases between the two germline ends. CDR3 length: 12 amino acids. As DNA, the CDR3 is TGTGCCAGCAGTTTGGACGGCTACGAGCAGTACTTC. This gives the protein CASSLDGYEQYF.

The chain couples TRBV9 to TRBJ2-7; TRBD2 might be the D (5 bases). Germline CDR1 reads SGDLS; CDR2 reads YYNGEE. CDR3 length equals 15 residues. V lost 3 bases, J lost 2 bases, and 15 bases lay in between. CDR3: CASSAHDGVAYEQYF. CDR3 coding DNA: TGTGCCAGCAGCGCCCATGACGGGGTGGCCTACGAGCAGTACTTC.

This clone was seen more than once but under ten times. The rearrangement links TRBV27 to TRBJ2-1, with a weak D call TRBD1 (6 bases). The CDR3 covers 17 residues. The V gene lost 6 bases and the J gene lost 1 base, with 19 bases spanning the gap. Germline V gene lookup returns CDR1 MNHEY and CDR2 SMNVEV (reference sequence). DNA of the CDR3: TGTGCCAGCAGCCAAAGGTGGACAGCCTTTTCCTACAATGAGCAGTTCTTC. This sequence encodes CASSQRWTAFSYNEQFF.

In its sample, this clone was seen once. This sequence joins TRBV13 and TRBJ2-7, with 11 bases that match TRBD2. The CDR3 is made up of 15 amino acids. V lost 1 base to trimming and J lost 3 bases; unmatched junction nucleotides: 2. CDR1 PRHDT and CDR2 FYEKMQ come from the germline V gene (reference sequence). CDR3 nucleotides: TGTGCCAGCAGCTTAGTTACTAGCGGGAGCTACGAGCAGTACTTC. This sequence encodes CASSLVTSGSYEQYF.

The chain has TRBV11-2 and TRBJ1-1; D call uncertain. V was clipped by 2 bases and J by 1 base, with 11 bases between them. Germline V gene data show CDR1 as SGHAT and CDR2 as FQNNGV. The CDR3 runs to 15 residues. The CDR3 here is CASSLTGWENTEAFF. The CDR3 region has the DNA TGTGCCAGCAGCTTAACGGGCTGGGAGAACACTGAAGCTTTCTTT.

The chain uses TRBV28 and TRBJ2-7, with 7 bases that match TRBD1. From germline, CDR1 is MDHEN and CDR2 SYDVKM. V gave up 6 bases and J gave up 0 bases; unmatched junction bases: 8. This CDR3 contains 15 residues. The CDR3 nucleotides read TGTGCCAGCAGAACAGGGGTGCCACTCTCCTACGAGCAGTACTTC. Amino acids: CASRTGVPLSYEQYF.